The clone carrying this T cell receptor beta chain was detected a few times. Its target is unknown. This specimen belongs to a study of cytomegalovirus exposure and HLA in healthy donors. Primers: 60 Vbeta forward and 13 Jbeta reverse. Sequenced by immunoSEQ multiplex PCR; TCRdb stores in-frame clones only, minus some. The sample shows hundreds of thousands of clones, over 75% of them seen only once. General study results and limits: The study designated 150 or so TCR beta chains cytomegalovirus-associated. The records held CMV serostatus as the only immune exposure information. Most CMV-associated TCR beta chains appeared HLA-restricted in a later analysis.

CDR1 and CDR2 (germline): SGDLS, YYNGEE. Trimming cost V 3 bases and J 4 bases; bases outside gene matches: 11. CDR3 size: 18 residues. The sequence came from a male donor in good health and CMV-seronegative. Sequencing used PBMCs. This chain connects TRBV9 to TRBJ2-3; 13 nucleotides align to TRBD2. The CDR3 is CASSGGRLAGGGADTQYF. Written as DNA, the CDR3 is TGTGCCAGCAGCGGAGGTCGACTAGCGGGAGGAGGAGCAGATACGCAGTATTTT.